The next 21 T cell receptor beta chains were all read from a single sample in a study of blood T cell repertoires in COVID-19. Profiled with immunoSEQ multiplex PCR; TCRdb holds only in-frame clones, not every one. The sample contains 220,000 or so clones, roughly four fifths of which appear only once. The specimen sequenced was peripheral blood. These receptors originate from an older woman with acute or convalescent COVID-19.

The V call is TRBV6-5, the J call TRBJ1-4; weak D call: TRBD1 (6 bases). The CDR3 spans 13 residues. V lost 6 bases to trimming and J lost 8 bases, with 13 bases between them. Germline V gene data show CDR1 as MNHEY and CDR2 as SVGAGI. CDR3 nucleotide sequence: TGTGCCAGCAGAGGAGGGGGGGAAGAAAAACTGTTTTTT. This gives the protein CASRGGGEEKLFF.

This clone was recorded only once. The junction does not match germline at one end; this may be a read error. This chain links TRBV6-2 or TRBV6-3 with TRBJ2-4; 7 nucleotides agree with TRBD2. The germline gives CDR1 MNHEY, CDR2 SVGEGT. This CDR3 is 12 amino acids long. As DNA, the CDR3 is TGTGCCAGCAGTTCTCCCGGAGCGGGGATCCACTTC. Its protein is CASSSPGAGIHF.

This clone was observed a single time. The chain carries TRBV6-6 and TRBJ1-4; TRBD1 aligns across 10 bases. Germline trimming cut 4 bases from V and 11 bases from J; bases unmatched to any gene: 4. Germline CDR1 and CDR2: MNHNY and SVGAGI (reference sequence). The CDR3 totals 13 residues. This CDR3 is CASSSWTGGKLFF. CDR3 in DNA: TGTGCCAGCAGTTCCTGGACAGGGGGGAAACTGTTTTTT.

CDR3 amino acids: CASILAGGNQPQHF. In DNA form, the CDR3 reads TGTGCCAGCATTCTTGCAGGGGGCAATCAGCCCCAGCATTTT. The V and J genes are TRBV6-5 and TRBJ1-5; D may be TRBD1 (6 bases). The V gene's germline CDR1 is MNHEY and CDR2 SVGAGI. With 7 bases removed from V and 2 bases from J, the gap between germline ends came to 12 bases. The CDR3 is 14 residues long.

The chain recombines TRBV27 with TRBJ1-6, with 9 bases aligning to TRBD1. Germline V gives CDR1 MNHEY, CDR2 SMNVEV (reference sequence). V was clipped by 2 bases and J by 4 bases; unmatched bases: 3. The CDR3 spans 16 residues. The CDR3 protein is CASSLKTGGYNSPLHF. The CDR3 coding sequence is TGTGCCAGCAGTTTAAAGACAGGGGGTTATAATTCACCCCTCCACTTT.

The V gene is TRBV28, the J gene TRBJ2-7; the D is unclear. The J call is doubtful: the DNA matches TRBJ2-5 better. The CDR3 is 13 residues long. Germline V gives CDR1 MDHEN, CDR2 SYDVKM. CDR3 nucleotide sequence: TGTGCCAGCAGTTTTAGAGGTGCGGAGACCCAGTACTTC. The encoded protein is CASSFRGAETQYF.

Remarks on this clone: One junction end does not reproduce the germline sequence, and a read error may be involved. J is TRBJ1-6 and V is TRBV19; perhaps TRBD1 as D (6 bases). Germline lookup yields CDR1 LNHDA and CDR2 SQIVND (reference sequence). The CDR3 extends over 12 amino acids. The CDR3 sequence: CASRGDISPLHF. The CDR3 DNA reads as TGTGCGAGTAGAGGGGACATTTCACCCCTCCACTTT.

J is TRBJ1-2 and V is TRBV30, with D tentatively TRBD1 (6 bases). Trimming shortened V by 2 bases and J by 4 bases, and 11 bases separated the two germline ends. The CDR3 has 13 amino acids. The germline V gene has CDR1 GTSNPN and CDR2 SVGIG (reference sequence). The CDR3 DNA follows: TGTGCCTGGAGTCACCAGGGGATCTATGGCTACACCTTC. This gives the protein CAWSHQGIYGYTF.

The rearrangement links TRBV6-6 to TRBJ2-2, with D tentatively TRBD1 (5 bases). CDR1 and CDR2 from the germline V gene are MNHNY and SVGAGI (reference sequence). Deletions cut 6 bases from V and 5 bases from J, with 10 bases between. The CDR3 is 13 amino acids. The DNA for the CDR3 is TGTGCCAGCAGGGTTTCAGGGACCGGGGAGCTGTTTTTT. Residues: CASRVSGTGELFF.

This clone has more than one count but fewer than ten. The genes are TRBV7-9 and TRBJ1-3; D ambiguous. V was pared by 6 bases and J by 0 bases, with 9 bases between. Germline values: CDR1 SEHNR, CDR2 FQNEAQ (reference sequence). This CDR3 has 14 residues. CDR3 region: CASRRGPSGNTIYF. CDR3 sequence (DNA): TGTGCCAGCAGACGGGGTCCCTCTGGAAACACCATATATTTT.

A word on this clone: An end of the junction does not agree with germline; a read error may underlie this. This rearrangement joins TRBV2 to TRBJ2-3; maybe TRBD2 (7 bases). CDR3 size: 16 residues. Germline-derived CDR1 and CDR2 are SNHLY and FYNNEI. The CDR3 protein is CASSEAPDAVRGPPTF. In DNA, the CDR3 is TGTGCCAGCAGTGAAGCGCCTGATGCGGTGCGGGGGCCTCCGACTTTT.

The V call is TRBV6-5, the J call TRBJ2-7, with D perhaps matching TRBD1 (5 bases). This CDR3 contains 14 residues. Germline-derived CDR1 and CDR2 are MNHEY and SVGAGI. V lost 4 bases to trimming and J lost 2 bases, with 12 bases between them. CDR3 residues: CASSSVSRAYEQYF. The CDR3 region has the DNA TGTGCCAGCAGTTCGGTTAGCAGGGCCTACGAGCAGTACTTC.

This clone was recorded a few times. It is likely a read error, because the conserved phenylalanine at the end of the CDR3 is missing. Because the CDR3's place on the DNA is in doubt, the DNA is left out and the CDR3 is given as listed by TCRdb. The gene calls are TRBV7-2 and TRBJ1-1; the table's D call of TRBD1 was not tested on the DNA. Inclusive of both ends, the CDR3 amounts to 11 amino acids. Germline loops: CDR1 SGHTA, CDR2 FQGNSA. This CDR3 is CASSLVGHILI.

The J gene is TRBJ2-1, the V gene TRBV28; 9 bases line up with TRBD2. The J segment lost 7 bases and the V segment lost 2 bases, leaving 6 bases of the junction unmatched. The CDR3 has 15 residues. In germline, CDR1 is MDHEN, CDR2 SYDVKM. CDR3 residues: CASSLAGGPVNEQFF. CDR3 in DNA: TGTGCCAGCAGTTTAGCGGGGGGGCCGGTTAATGAGCAGTTCTTC.

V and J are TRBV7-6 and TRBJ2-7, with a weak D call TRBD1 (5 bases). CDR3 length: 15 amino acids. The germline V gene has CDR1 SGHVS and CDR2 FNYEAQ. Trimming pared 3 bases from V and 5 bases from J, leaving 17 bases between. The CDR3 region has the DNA TGTGCCAGCAGCTTTAATCCTTCCTTGGGGCACGAGCAGTACTTC. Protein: CASSFNPSLGHEQYF.

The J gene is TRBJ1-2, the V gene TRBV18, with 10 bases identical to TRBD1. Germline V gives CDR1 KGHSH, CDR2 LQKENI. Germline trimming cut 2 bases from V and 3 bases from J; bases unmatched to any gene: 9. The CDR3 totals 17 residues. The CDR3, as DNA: TGTGCCAGCTCACCATACGTCGGGACAGGGGTAGACTATGGCTACACCTTC. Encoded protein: CASSPYVGTGVDYGYTF.

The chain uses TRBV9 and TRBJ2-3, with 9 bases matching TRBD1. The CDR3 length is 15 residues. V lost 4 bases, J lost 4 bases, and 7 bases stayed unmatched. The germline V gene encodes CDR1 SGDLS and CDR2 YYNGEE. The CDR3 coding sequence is TGTGCCAGCAGCACCGGGACAGGGACAGCAGATACGCAGTATTTT. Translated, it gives CASSTGTGTADTQYF.

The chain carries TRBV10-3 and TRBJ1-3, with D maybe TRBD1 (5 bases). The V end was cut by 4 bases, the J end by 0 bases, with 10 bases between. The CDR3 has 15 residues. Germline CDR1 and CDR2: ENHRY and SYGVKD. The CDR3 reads CAISGGLNSGNTIYF. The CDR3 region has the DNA TGTGCCATCAGTGGGGGCTTGAACTCTGGAAACACCATATATTTT.

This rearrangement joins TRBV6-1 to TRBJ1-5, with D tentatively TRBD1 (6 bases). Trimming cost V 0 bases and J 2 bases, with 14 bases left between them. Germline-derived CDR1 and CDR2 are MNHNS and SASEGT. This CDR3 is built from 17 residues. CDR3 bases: TGTGCCAGCAGTGAAGCCCAGGGGTGGCTTGGCAATCAGCCCCAGCATTTT. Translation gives CASSEAQGWLGNQPQHF.

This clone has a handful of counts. DNA for the CDR3: TGTGCCAGCAGCTTCGGACAGGGGGAGCATTCACCCCTCCACTTT. It yields the protein CASSFGQGEHSPLHF. The chain employs TRBV6-2 or TRBV6-3 and TRBJ1-6; TRBD1 agrees at 10 bases. Trimming removed 6 bases from V and 8 bases from J; junction bases left unmatched: 7. The CDR3 runs to 15 residues. Germline V lookup: CDR1 MNHEY, CDR2 SVGEGT.

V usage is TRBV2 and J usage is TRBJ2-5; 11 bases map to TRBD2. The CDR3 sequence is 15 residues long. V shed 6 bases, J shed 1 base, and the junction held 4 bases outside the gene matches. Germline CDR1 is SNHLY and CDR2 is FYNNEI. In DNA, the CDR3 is TGTGCCAGCAGAAGACTAGCGGGGCCCCAAGAGACCCAGTACTTC. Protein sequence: CASRRLAGPQETQYF.